The 26 T cell receptor beta chains presented below share a single source sample, sequenced in a study of T cells in Graves' hyperthyroidism and ophthalmopathy. Amplified TCR beta CDR3 regions derived from RNA transcripts. During a first-round RT-PCR of the TCR CDR3, the HTBI primer set was used. TCRdb processed the multiplex PCR reads anew with MiXCR; each CDR3 protein has one entry. The sample holds about 740,000 distinct CDR3 sequences, approximately 15% seen once. Sequencing was done on a sample of blood. The receptors were gathered from a young woman with Graves' hyperthyroidism.

About this clonotype itself: Being one base from a much bigger clone, this may be a read error. V gene TRBV29-1 combines with J gene TRBJ2-7, with 7 bases that match TRBD1. Per germline, CDR1 SQVTM and CDR2 ANQGSEA. This CDR3 has 15 residues. This CDR3 is CCVAVWTGLSYEQYF. CDR3 coding DNA: TGCTGCGTCGCCGTCTGGACAGGTTTGTCCTACGAGCAGTACTTC.

This clonotype has ten or more counts. The chain couples TRBV11-2 to TRBJ2-6; D may be TRBD1 (6 bases). V lost 5 bases and J lost 4, with 18 bases in between. Germline CDR1 SGHAT, CDR2 FQNNGV. There are 17 residues in the CDR3. CDR3 region: CASSTPTGSRGANVLTF. CDR3 in DNA: TGTGCCAGCAGCACCCCTACAGGGTCCAGAGGGGCCAACGTCCTGACTTTC.

This clonotype was detected many times. The genes are TRBV25-1 and TRBJ1-3, with a possible D match to TRBD1 (6 bases). The ends were cut back, 1 base at V and 2 bases at J, with 18 bases in the middle. Germline lookup yields CDR1 MGHDK and CDR2 SYGVNS. The CDR3 has 18 residues. The CDR3: CASSELGAGAEAGNTIYF. For the CDR3, the DNA is TGTGCCAGCAGTGAATTAGGGGCAGGGGCAGAGGCTGGAAACACCATATATTTT.

This clonotype was recorded a few times. This chain uses TRBV7-9 with TRBJ2-1; TRBD2 agrees at 11 bases. CDR1 SEHNR and CDR2 FQNEAQ come from the germline V gene (reference sequence). The ends lost 5 bases at V and 4 bases at J; junction bases unmatched: 7. The CDR3 covers 16 residues. CDR3 region: CASSPRTSGQYNEQFF. The DNA of the CDR3 is TGTGCCAGCAGCCCTCGGACTAGCGGGCAGTACAATGAGCAGTTCTTC.

The rearrangement uses TRBV7-2 and TRBJ2-1, with TRBD1 identical over 11 bases. Trimming at V came to 2 bases and at J to 9 bases, leaving 6 bases not matched to a gene. This CDR3 contains 15 residues. Germline assignment: CDR1 SGHTA and CDR2 FQGNSA. CDR3 DNA: TGTGCCAGCAGCTTACAAGGACAGGGGGCTGGTGAGCAGTTCTTC. Translating gives CASSLQGQGAGEQFF.

This rearrangement joins TRBV29-1 to TRBJ2-6; D possibly matches TRBD1 or TRBD2 (6 bases each). The V gene's germline CDR1 is SQVTM and CDR2 ANQGSEA. This CDR3 has 15 residues. CDR3 sequence (DNA): TGCAGGCCCCCATACAGGGAGGAAGGGGCCAACGTCCTGACTTTC. The encoded protein is CRPPYREEGANVLTF.

The V gene is TRBV9, the J gene TRBJ1-5, with D possibly matching TRBD1 (5 bases). Trimming cost V 0 bases and J 3 bases, with 10 bases left between them. Germline loops: CDR1 SGDLS, CDR2 YYNGEE. This CDR3 spans 15 amino acids. The CDR3 coding sequence is TGTGCCAGCAGCGTAGGCGGGGGTCCCAATCAGCCCCAGCATTTT. Protein sequence: CASSVGGGPNQPQHF.

This chain uses TRBV29-1 with TRBJ1-2; no reliable D call. The V end lost 2 bases, the J end lost 4 bases, and 14 bases lay between the germline ends. From germline, CDR1 is SQVTM and CDR2 ANQGSEA. The CDR3 runs to 14 residues. The CDR3 coding sequence is TGCAGCGTTGAATACTTCCAAAACTTCTATGGCTACACCTTC. Protein: CSVEYFQNFYGYTF.

A few counts support this clonotype. The rearrangement uses TRBV7-9 and TRBJ2-5, with D perhaps matching TRBD1 or TRBD2 (5 bases each). The CDR3 has 15 amino acids. The germline CDR1 and CDR2 sequences are SEHNR and FQNEAQ (reference sequence). Between the trimmed V and J ends, which lost 5 bases and 5 bases, there was a span of 18 bases. This CDR3 is CASSRKYGGVETQYF. DNA for the CDR3: TGTGCCAGCAGCCGTAAATATGGGGGAGTGGAGACCCAGTACTTC.

V usage is TRBV6-2 or TRBV6-3 and J usage is TRBJ1-1, with a weak D call TRBD1 (5 bases). Per the germline V gene, CDR1 is MNHEY and CDR2 is SVGEGT. The CDR3 loop spans 15 amino acids. V lost 1 base and J 0 bases, leaving 9 bases between the germline ends. The CDR3 loop is CASSYFSGVNTEAFF. The CDR3 DNA sequence: TGTGCCAGCAGTTACTTTTCGGGGGTGAACACTGAAGCTTTCTTT.

Remarks on this clonotype: A read error may be the cause here, since a much bigger clone is one base away. The V and J genes are TRBV12-3 or TRBV12-4 and TRBJ1-5; 7 positions agree with TRBD1. The CDR3 totals 17 residues. Trimming removed 5 bases from V and 3 bases from J; junction bases left unmatched: 13. The CDR3 nucleotides read TGTGCCAGCAGTCTTGGAGGGACAGAGGGCTTCAATCAGCCCCAGCATTTT. This translates into CASSLGGTEGFNQPQHF.

This clonotype was counted between two and nine times. This chain connects TRBV10-3 to TRBJ2-1, with TRBD2 identical over 9 bases. The CDR3 has 17 residues. The germline V gene has CDR1 ENHRY and CDR2 SYGVKD. V trimming: 4 bases; J trimming: 4 bases; junction bases outside the gene matches: 11. In nucleotides, the CDR3 is TGTGCCATCAGTGGACTACCCGAACTAGCGGGTTACAATGAGCAGTTCTTC. It specifies CAISGLPELAGYNEQFF.

This clonotype was picked up a small number of times. V is TRBV7-9 and J is TRBJ2-1; maybe TRBD1 (6 bases). Germline loops: CDR1 SEHNR, CDR2 FQNEAQ (reference sequence). V dropped 1 base and J dropped 6 bases, with 10 bases sitting between them. CDR3 size: 14 residues. CDR3 DNA: TGTGCCAGCAGCTTAGTGGGGGCGGGCAATGAGCAGTTCTTC. This codes for CASSLVGAGNEQFF.

This clonotype was detected a few times. The chain has TRBV15 and TRBJ2-5; no clear D. The V end lost 2 bases, the J end lost 2 bases, and 9 bases lay between the germline ends. Germline V gene sequence: CDR1 LNHNV, CDR2 YYDKDF (reference sequence). The CDR3 is 14 residues long. In DNA form, the CDR3 reads TGTGCCACCAGCAGACCCGGACGACAAGAGACCCAGTACTTC. As protein: CATSRPGRQETQYF. Full variable domain (remainder filled in from reference TRBV15 and TRBJ2-5): DAMVIQNPRYQVTQFGKPVTLSCSQTLNHNVMYWYQQKSSQAPKLLFHYYDKDFNNEADTPDNFQSRRPNTSFCFLDIRSPGLGDTAMYLCATSRPGRQETQYFGPGTRLLVL.

This clonotype was found many times. The V call is TRBV4-1, the J call TRBJ2-1; D unclear. The V end lost 4 bases, the J end lost 8 bases, and 9 bases lay between the germline ends. Germline CDR1 reads MGHRA; CDR2 reads YSYEKL. This CDR3 is 12 amino acids long. The CDR3 sequence: CASSLKGHEQFF. In DNA form, the CDR3 reads TGCGCCAGCAGCCTCAAGGGCCATGAGCAGTTCTTC.

This clonotype was observed many times. The J gene is TRBJ2-5, the V gene TRBV12-3 or TRBV12-4; D is perhaps TRBD1 or TRBD2 (5 bases each). There are 14 residues in the CDR3. Deletions cut 6 bases from V and 3 bases from J, with 14 bases between. CDR3 loop: CASSRPQGEETQYF. The CDR3 nucleotides read TGTGCCAGCAGCCGACCCCAGGGAGAAGAGACCCAGTACTTC.

There are a few counts of this clonotype. The rearrangement links TRBV4-1 to TRBJ1-3; D gene unclear. The CDR3 spans 15 residues. V shed 0 bases and J shed 0 bases, with 6 bases lying between them. From germline, CDR1 is MGHRA and CDR2 YSYEKL. This chain's CDR3 is CASSQEGGSGNTIYF. CDR3 in DNA: TGCGCCAGCAGCCAAGAAGGAGGCTCTGGAAACACCATATATTTT.

This clonotype occurred many times. The gene calls are TRBV7-9 and TRBJ2-3; D may be TRBD2 (5 bases). The CDR3 spans 16 residues. Germline V gene data show CDR1 as SEHNR and CDR2 as FQNEAQ (reference sequence). Deletions cut 1 base from V and 0 bases from J, with 11 bases between. CDR3 sequence (DNA): TGTGCCAGCAGCTTAGGGACTGGCGGGAGCACAGATACGCAGTATTTT. It translates to CASSLGTGGSTDTQYF.

This clonotype was seen ten or more times. The chain links TRBV30 to TRBJ1-1, with D uncertain. Trimming took off 8 bases at V and 5 bases at J, with 12 bases between the two ends. In germline, CDR1 is GTSNPN, CDR2 SVGIG (reference sequence). There are 11 residues in the CDR3. The DNA for the CDR3 is TGTGCCCGGATATTCGGGACTGAAGCTTTCTTT. Protein sequence: CARIFGTEAFF.

This clonotype was recorded at least ten times. This rearrangement joins TRBV28 to TRBJ2-7; weak D call: TRBD2 (6 bases). The CDR3 consists of 14 residues. Trimming stripped 6 bases from V and 3 bases from J, with 15 bases between. Germline assignment: CDR1 MDHEN and CDR2 SYDVKM. CDR3 protein: CASREIIGGYEQYF. As DNA, the CDR3 is TGTGCCAGCAGAGAAATTATCGGGGGCTACGAGCAGTACTTC.

In regard to this clonotype: A much more abundant neighbour one base away suggests this may be a read error. V usage is TRBV6-1 and J usage is TRBJ1-5; tentatively, D is TRBD1 (6 bases). V lost 5 bases to trimming and J lost 1 base, with 15 bases between them. The CDR3 has 16 amino acids. The germline gives CDR1 MNHNS, CDR2 SASEGT. The CDR3: CASSPQTGLSNQPQHF. The CDR3 coding sequence is TGTGCCAGCAGTCCCCAGACAGGCCTAAGCAATCAGCCCCAGCATTTT.

The chain uses TRBV19 and TRBJ2-1; 8 bases match TRBD2. Trimming at V came to 2 bases and at J to 5 bases, leaving 2 bases not matched to a gene. Per the germline V gene, CDR1 is LNHDA and CDR2 is SQIVND (reference sequence). The CDR3 runs 14 residues. In DNA form, the CDR3 reads TGTGCCAGTAGTATAACTAGCGGAGACAATGAGCAGTTCTTC. Amino acid sequence: CASSITSGDNEQFF.

The chain carries TRBV2 and TRBJ2-5; possibly TRBD2 for D (5 bases). The CDR3 is 12 residues long. V lost 8 bases to trimming and J lost 5 bases, with 12 bases between them. Germline V CDR1 and CDR2: SNHLY, FYNNEI. Here the CDR3 DNA reads TGTGCCAGCGTAAAAGGGAGCGAGACCCAGTACTTC. Translating gives CASVKGSETQYF.

This clonotype was seen a handful of times. The chain is built from TRBV12-3 or TRBV12-4 and TRBJ2-4; 13 bases match TRBD2. This CDR3 comprises 17 residues. J gave up 3 bases and V 6 bases, and 8 bases lay outside the gene matches. For the CDR3, the DNA is TGTGCCAGCAGCGGACTAGCGGGAGAGCTTGACAAAAACATTCAGTACTTC. Its protein is CASSGLAGELDKNIQYF.

In its sample, this clonotype was seen many times. The chain joins TRBV2 to TRBJ1-6; 9 bases match TRBD1. V gave up 6 bases and J gave up 4 bases; unmatched junction bases: 1. The CDR3 spans 14 residues. Per the germline V gene, CDR1 is SNHLY and CDR2 is FYNNEI. In DNA, the CDR3 is TGTGCCAGCAGAGGGACAGGGTATAATTCACCCCTCCACTTT. Protein: CASRGTGYNSPLHF.

At least ten counts were recorded for this clonotype. This rearrangement joins TRBV20-1 to TRBJ1-5, with D possibly TRBD1 on 6 matching bases. The CDR3 runs to 15 residues. Trimming took 4 bases from V and 5 from J, leaving 18 bases between them. CDR1 DFQATT and CDR2 SNEGSKA come from the germline V gene (reference sequence). This chain's CDR3 is CSATTGQVEDQPQHF. CDR3 DNA: TGCAGTGCTACCACAGGGCAGGTCGAAGATCAGCCCCAGCATTTT.